The sequence of this TCR beta chain was determined in a study of early T cells in non-severe SARS-CoV-2 infection. Across the study: Sequencing of bulk RNA from unsorted whole blood was done, without chain pairing.

This CDR3 has 12 residues. V was pared by 6 bases and J by 8 bases, with 10 bases between. This clonotype has more than one count but fewer than ten. Its antigen remains unidentified. Study-level points and caveats: The matching step, a VDJdb search, favored anti-spike CD8 responses and missed private and CD4 specificities.

Individual cDNA molecules received unique molecular identifiers during library preparation. TCRdb itself ran the 5' RACE reads through MiXCR, one entry per CDR3 protein. Of over 95,000 distinct CDR3 sequences listed, 16% are singletons. The chain has TRBV12-3 or TRBV12-4 and TRBJ2-2; no definite D call. The TCR sequence derives from an adult who was a healthcare worker with PCR-confirmed SARS-CoV-2 infection or an uninfected control (not recorded which). The sequenced sample was whole blood. The DNA of the CDR3 is TGTGCCAGCAGAGGTTCTCGGGGGGAGCTGTTTTTT. Its protein product is CASRGSRGELFF.